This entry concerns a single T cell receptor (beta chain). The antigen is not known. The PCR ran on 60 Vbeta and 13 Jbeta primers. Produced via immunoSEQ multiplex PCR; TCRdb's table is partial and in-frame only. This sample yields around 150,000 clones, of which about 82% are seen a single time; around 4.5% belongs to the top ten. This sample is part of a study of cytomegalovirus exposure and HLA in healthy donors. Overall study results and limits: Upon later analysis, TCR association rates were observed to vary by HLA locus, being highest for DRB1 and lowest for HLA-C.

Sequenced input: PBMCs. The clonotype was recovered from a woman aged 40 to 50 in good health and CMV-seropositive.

This chain's CDR3 is CASRRERAGGYTF. As DNA, the CDR3 is TGTGCCAGTAGGCGGGAGAGGGCCGGTGGCTACACCTTC. The V gene is TRBV19, the J gene TRBJ1-2, with D uncertain. The germline V and J ends were trimmed by 6 bases and 7 bases, with 15 bases remaining between them. The CDR3 consists of 13 residues. Germline-derived CDR1 and CDR2 are LNHDA and SQIVND (reference sequence).